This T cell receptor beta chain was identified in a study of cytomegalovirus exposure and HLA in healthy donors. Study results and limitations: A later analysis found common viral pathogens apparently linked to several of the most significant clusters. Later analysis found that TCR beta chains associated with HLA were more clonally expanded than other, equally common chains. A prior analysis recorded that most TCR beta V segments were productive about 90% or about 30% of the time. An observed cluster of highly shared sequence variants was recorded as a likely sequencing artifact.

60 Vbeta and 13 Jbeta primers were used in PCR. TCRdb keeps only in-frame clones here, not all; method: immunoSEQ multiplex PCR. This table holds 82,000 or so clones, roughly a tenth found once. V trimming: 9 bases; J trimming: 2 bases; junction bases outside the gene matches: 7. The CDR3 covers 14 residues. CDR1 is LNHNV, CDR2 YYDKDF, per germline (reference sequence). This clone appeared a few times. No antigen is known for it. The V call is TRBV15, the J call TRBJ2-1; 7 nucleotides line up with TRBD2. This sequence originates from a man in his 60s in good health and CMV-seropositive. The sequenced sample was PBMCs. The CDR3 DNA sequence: TGTGCCACTTCCTGGGAGGGTACCTACAATGAGCAGTTCTTC. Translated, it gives CATSWEGTYNEQFF.